Reported below is one TCR beta chain. This sample is part of a study of T cell changes during pregnancy in multiple sclerosis. Method: immunoSEQ multiplex PCR; TCRdb's copy keeps in-frame clones and lacks some. The sample includes some 64,000 clones, around 90% of them seen just once. The source of this sequence is a female donor in good health, enrolled as a control in a pregnancy study. The specimen comprised peripheral blood, sampled in the first trimester of pregnancy.

CDR3 sequence (DNA): TGTGCCAGCAGCCATTCGTTACCGGGGTTACACGCAACTAATGAAAAACTGTTTTTT. It codes for CASSHSLPGLHATNEKLFF. This sequence joins TRBV16 and TRBJ1-4; D unresolved. Germline CDR1 reads KGHSY; CDR2 reads FQNENV. Trimming cost V 3 bases and J 0 bases, with 20 bases left between them. This CDR3 spans 19 amino acids. The entire variable domain, with the rest obtained from reference TRBV16 and TRBJ1-4, is as follows: GEEVAQTPKHLVRGEGQKAKLYCAPIKGHSYVFWYQQVLKNEFKFLISFQNENVFDETGMPKERFSAKCLPNSPCSLEIQATKLEDSAVYFCASSHSLPGLHATNEKLFFGSGTQLSVL.